This T cell receptor beta chain was retrieved from a study of cytomegalovirus exposure and HLA in healthy donors. Study conclusions and caveats: The listing of approximately 160 TCR beta chains classed them as cytomegalovirus-associated.

A multiplex PCR was run with 60 Vbeta primers and 13 Jbeta primers. Assay: immunoSEQ multiplex PCR; the TCRdb copy retains only in-frame clones and omits some. This sample has more than 95,000 clones; around 78% occur once, and the top ten carry around 3.6%. CDR3 length: 15 residues. Germline-derived CDR1 and CDR2 are SGHDT and YYEEEE. Trimming cost V 1 base and J 7 bases, with 12 bases left between them. Of note for this clone: Its antigen is currently unknown.

Though probably carrying unrecorded immune exposures, donors were nominally healthy at sampling. This rearrangement joins TRBV5-6 to TRBJ1-6, with D possibly TRBD1 on 5 matching bases. The sequenced sample consisted of PBMCs. The receptor was isolated from a man aged 40-50 years in good health and CMV-seronegative. The CDR3 DNA sequence: TGTGCCAGCAGCTTGTGGGGCACGGGCAATTCACCCCTCCACTTT. This sequence encodes CASSLWGTGNSPLHF.